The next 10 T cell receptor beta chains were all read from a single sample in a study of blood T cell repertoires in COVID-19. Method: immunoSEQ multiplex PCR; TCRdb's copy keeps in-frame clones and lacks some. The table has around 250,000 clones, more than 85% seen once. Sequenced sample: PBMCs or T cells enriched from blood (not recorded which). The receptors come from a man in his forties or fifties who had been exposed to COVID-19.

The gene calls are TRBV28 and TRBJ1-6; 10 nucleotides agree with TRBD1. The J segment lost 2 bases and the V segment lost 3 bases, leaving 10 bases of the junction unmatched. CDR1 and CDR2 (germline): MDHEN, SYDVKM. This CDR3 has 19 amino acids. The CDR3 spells CASSFGTGATKPYNSPLHF. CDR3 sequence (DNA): TGTGCCAGCAGTTTCGGGACAGGGGCAACGAAGCCCTATAATTCACCCCTCCACTTT. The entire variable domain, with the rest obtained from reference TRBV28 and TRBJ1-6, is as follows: DVKVTQSSRYLVKRTGEKVFLECVQDMDHENMFWYRQDPGLGLRLIYFSYDVKMKEKGDIPEGYSVSREKKERFSLILESASTNQTSMYLCASSFGTGATKPYNSPLHFGNGTRLTVT.

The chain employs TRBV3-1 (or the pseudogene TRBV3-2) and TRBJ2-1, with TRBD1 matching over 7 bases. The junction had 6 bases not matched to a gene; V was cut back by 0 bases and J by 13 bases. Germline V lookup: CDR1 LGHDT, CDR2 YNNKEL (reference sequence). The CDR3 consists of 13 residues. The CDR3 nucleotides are TGTGCCAGCAGCCAAGATTTACGGGACAGACAGTTCTTC. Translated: CASSQDLRDRQFF.

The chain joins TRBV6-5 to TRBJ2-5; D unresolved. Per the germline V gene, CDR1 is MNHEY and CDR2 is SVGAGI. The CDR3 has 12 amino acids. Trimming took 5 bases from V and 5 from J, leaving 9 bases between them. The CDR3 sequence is CASSPGHETQYF. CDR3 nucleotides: TGTGCCAGCAGTCCAGGTCACGAGACCCAGTACTTC.

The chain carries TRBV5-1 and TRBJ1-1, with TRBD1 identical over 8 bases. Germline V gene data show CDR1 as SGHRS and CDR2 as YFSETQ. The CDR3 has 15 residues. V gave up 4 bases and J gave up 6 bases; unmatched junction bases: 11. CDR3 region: CASSPRWDRTAEAFF. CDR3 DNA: TGCGCCAGCAGCCCCCGGTGGGACAGGACAGCTGAAGCTTTCTTT.

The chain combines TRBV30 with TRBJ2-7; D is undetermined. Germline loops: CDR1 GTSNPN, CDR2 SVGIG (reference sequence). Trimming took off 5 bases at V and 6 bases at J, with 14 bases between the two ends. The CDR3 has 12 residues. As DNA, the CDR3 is TGTGCCTGGGATGTGGTAGCTTCCGAGCAGTACTTC. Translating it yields CAWDVVASEQYF.

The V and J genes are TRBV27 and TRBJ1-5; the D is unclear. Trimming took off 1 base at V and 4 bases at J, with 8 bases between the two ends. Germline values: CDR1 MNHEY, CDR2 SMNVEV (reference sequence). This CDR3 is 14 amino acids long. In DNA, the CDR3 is TGTGCCAGCAGTTTATTCAGCGTAAATCAGCCCCAGCATTTT. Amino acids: CASSLFSVNQPQHF.

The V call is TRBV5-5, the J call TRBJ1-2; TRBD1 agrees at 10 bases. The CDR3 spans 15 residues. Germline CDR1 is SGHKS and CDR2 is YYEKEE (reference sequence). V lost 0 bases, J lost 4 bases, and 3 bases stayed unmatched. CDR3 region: CASSLGTGGFYGYTF. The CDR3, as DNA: TGTGCCAGCAGCTTGGGGACAGGGGGGTTCTATGGCTACACCTTC.

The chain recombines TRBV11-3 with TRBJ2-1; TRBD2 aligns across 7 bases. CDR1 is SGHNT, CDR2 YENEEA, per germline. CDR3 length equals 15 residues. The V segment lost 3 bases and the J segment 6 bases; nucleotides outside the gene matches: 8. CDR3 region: CASSFAGVLSNEQFF. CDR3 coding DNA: TGTGCCAGCAGCTTCGCGGGAGTACTTTCCAATGAGCAGTTCTTC. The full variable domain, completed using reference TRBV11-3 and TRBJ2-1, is EAGVVQSPRYKIIEKKQPVAFWCNPISGHNTLYWYLQNLGQGPELLIRYENEEAVDDSQLPKDRFSAERLKGVDSTLKIQPAELGDSAVYLCASSFAGVLSNEQFFGPGTRLTVL.

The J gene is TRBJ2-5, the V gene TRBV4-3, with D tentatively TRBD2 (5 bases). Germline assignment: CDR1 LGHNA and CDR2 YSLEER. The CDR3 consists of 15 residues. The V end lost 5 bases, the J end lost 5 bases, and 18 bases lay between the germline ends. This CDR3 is CASSAGAVGWETQYF. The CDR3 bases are TGCGCCAGCAGCGCGGGCGCGGTGGGGTGGGAGACCCAGTACTTC.

The CDR3 protein is CASSSRSGRADEQYF. The CDR3 DNA sequence: TGTGCCAGCAGCTCAAGGAGCGGGAGGGCCGACGAGCAGTACTTC. The chain links TRBV9 to TRBJ2-7; the match to TRBD2 covers 10 bases. The CDR3 spans 15 residues. Germline CDR1 is SGDLS and CDR2 is YYNGEE. Trimming took 4 bases from V and 5 from J; bases not matched to a gene: 9. Complete variable domain (other parts from reference TRBV9 and TRBJ2-7): DSGVTQTPKHLITATGQRVTLRCSPRSGDLSVYWYQQSLDQGLQFLIQYYNGEERAKGNILERFSAQQFPDLHSELNLSSLELGDSALYFCASSSRSGRADEQYFGPGTRLTVT.